Listed below are T cell receptor beta chains from one sample, sequenced in a study of shared clonotypes between healthy human individuals. TCRdb's table, derived via immunoSEQ multiplex PCR, lists solely in-frame clones and lacks some. The top ten clones hold 0.89% of a sample with around 1,100,000 clones, about 80% of them seen once. The specimen was memory CD4+ T cells from PBMCs. These receptors all come from a man between 18 and 35 years old in good health. Some clones in this sample may be carry-over from other donors' samples. CDR3s include the opening cysteine and the closing phenylalanine or tryptophan. A D gene is named only where the DNA matches it firmly. A clone size is listed for some rows: how often the clone was seen (once, few, many), or a class if it is expanded.

abundance	v_gene	j_gene	d_gene	CDR3aa	CDR3nt
-	TRBV19	TRBJ1-2	-	CASSILANYGYTF	TGTGCCAGTAGTATTTTGGCGAACTATGGCTACACCTTC
-	TRBV2	TRBJ2-1	-	CASSPSGGGSYNEQFF	TGTGCCAGCAGCCCTAGCGGAGGGGGTTCCTACAATGAGCAGTTCTTC
-	TRBV6-5	TRBJ1-2	TRBD1	CASRPGQHTYGYTF	TGTGCCAGCCGTCCGGGACAGCATACCTATGGCTACACCTTC
-	TRBV28	TRBJ1-5	-	CASTPSNQPQHF	TGTGCCAGCACCCCCAGCAATCAGCCCCAGCATTTT
-	TRBV6-6	TRBJ2-3	-	CASSYSYGGHTDTQYF	TGTGCCAGCAGTTATTCATACGGGGGACACACAGATACGCAGTATTTT
-	TRBV11-2	TRBJ2-5	-	CASSLGRLEQETQYF	TGTGCCAGCAGCTTAGGAAGGCTAGAGCAAGAGACCCAGTACTTC
-	TRBV5-1	TRBJ2-2	-	CASSLGVAVSTGELFF	TGCGCCAGCAGCTTGGGGGTAGCGGTGTCAACCGGGGAGCTGTTTTTT
-	TRBV28	TRBJ2-4	-	CASSGGSLGLAKNIQYF	TGTGCCAGCAGTGGGGGGTCCTTAGGGCTGGCCAAAAACATTCAGTACTTC
-	TRBV30	TRBJ2-7	TRBD1	CAWRVPGTGEQYF	TGTGCCTGGAGAGTACCCGGGACAGGCGAGCAGTACTTC
-	TRBV7-8	TRBJ1-2	-	CASSLAGFGYGYTF	TGTGCCAGCAGCTTAGCGGGGTTTGGCTATGGCTACACCTTC
-	TRBV7-9	TRBJ2-1	TRBD2	CASSLLAGVVEQFF	TGTGCCAGCAGCTTACTAGCGGGAGTCGTTGAGCAGTTCTTC
-	TRBV27	TRBJ2-2	TRBD1	CASSPPTGYTGELFF	TGTGCCAGCAGTCCTCCGACAGGGTACACCGGGGAGCTGTTTTTT
-	TRBV7-2	TRBJ2-7	TRBD2	CASRLGRDYYEQYF	TGTGCCAGCAGGCTGGGGCGGGACTACTACGAGCAGTACTTC
-	TRBV28	TRBJ2-1	TRBD2	CASMSTSGTYNEQFF	TGTGCCAGCATGAGTACTAGCGGGACCTACAATGAGCAGTTCTTC
-	TRBV11-2	TRBJ2-1	-	CASSLGNYNEQFF	TGTGCCAGCAGCTTAGGAAACTACAATGAGCAGTTCTTC
-	TRBV27	TRBJ1-1	-	CATKPGQAYMNTEAFF	TGTGCCACCAAACCGGGCCAGGCGTATATGAACACTGAAGCTTTCTTT
-	TRBV6-6	TRBJ1-2	-	CASRQLGAYGYTF	TGTGCCAGCAGGCAACTGGGGGCGTATGGCTACACCTTC
-	TRBV9	TRBJ1-2	-	CASSQGPEGGYGYTF	TGTGCCAGCAGCCAAGGACCTGAAGGGGGGTATGGCTACACCTTC
-	TRBV6-5	TRBJ1-1	-	CASSYLQGNTEAFF	TGTGCCAGCAGTTACCTCCAGGGGAACACTGAAGCTTTCTTT
-	TRBV28	TRBJ2-3	-	CAITDSLRDTQYF	TGTGCCATTACGGACAGTCTCCGGGATACGCAGTATTTT
-	TRBV5-1	TRBJ2-1	TRBD1	CASSRRQGDYNEQFF	TGCGCCAGCAGCCGCAGACAGGGGGACTACAATGAGCAGTTCTTC
-	TRBV4-3	TRBJ1-2	-	CASSQNGGNRVSNYGYTF	TGCGCCAGCAGCCAAAATGGGGGGAATCGGGTTAGCAACTATGGCTACACCTTC
-	TRBV7-8	TRBJ2-7	TRBD1	CASSLRQGRAYEQYF	TGTGCCAGCAGCCTCCGACAGGGAAGGGCTTACGAGCAGTACTTC
-	TRBV18	TRBJ2-2	TRBD1	CASSPQGSGTGNTGELFF	TGTGCCAGCTCACCACAAGGGTCAGGGACAGGGAACACCGGGGAGCTGTTTTTT
-	TRBV2	TRBJ2-7	TRBD1	CASLGWTGYYEQYF	TGTGCCAGCCTGGGCTGGACAGGGTACTACGAGCAGTACTTC
once	TRBV28	TRBJ2-3	-	CASSPRGVEFTDTQYF	TGTGCCAGCAGTCCCCGGGGTGTGGAGTTCACAGATACGCAGTATTTT
-	TRBV11-2	TRBJ2-7	TRBD1	CASGKDRLSKQYF	TGTGCCAGCGGCAAGGACAGGCTTTCAAAGCAGTACTTC
once	TRBV28	TRBJ2-3	TRBD1	CASSPGGSITDTQYF	TGTGCCAGCAGCCCAGGGGGTAGTATTACAGATACGCAGTATTTT
-	TRBV6-5	TRBJ1-2	-	CASSYSQRQAGYGYTF	TGTGCCAGCAGTTACTCGCAGCGGCAAGCGGGGTATGGCTACACCTTC
-	TRBV7-9	TRBJ1-5	-	CASSLWGSGQGNQPQHF	TGTGCCAGCAGCTTATGGGGAAGCGGGCAAGGAAATCAGCCCCAGCATTTT
-	TRBV19	TRBJ2-7	TRBD1	CASSTIPGQGGSYEQYF	TGTGCCAGTAGTACGATCCCGGGACAGGGAGGTAGCTACGAGCAGTACTTC
-	TRBV6-6	TRBJ1-2	-	CASSPLADGYGYTF	TGTGCCAGCAGTCCGTTGGCCGACGGATATGGCTACACCTTC
once	TRBV29-1	TRBJ2-5	TRBD2	CSGSGTSGETQYF	TGCAGCGGGAGCGGGACCTCGGGGGAGACCCAGTACTTC
once	TRBV5-1	TRBJ2-1	-	CASSLAGNNEQFF	TGCGCCAGCAGCTTGGCGGGAAACAATGAGCAGTTCTTC
-	TRBV7-9	TRBJ2-3	-	CASSLGTSTDTQYF	TGTGCCAGCAGCTTGGGTACAAGCACAGATACGCAGTATTTT
-	TRBV5-4	TRBJ2-7	TRBD2	CASSFSLAGTYEQYF	TGTGCCAGCAGCTTTTCACTAGCGGGAACCTACGAGCAGTACTTC
-	TRBV2	TRBJ2-7	TRBD2	CASRVAGGYEQYF	TGTGCCAGCAGGGTAGCGGGAGGATACGAGCAGTACTTC
-	TRBV7-8	TRBJ2-3	TRBD2	CASSYNRLAAYTDTQYF	TGTGCCAGCAGCTACAATCGACTAGCGGCATACACAGATACGCAGTATTTT
few	TRBV4-2	TRBJ1-5	-	CASSQTEYSNQPQHF	TGTGCCAGCAGCCAAACAGAGTATAGCAATCAGCCCCAGCATTTT
-	TRBV5-6	TRBJ1-4	-	CASSLRTGRYNEKLFF	TGTGCCAGCAGCTTGCGGACGGGACGGTATAATGAAAAACTGTTTTTT
-	TRBV19	TRBJ1-2	TRBD1	CASSIVFGGTGGAYGYTF	TGTGCCAGTAGTATAGTTTTCGGAGGGACAGGGGGGGCCTATGGCTACACCTTC
few	TRBV2	TRBJ2-1	TRBD2	CASSQLLLAGEAEQFF	TGTGCCAGCAGCCAACTCCTACTAGCGGGAGAAGCTGAGCAGTTCTTC
-	TRBV19	TRBJ2-1	-	CASSIDGQAGGEQFF	TGTGCCAGTAGTATAGATGGGCAGGCCGGGGGTGAGCAGTTCTTC
once	TRBV5-1	TRBJ2-2	-	CASSLAGGAGTGELFF	TGCGCCAGCAGCTTGGCGGGGGGCGCGGGCACCGGGGAGCTGTTTTTT
-	TRBV2	TRBJ1-1	-	CASSGYGTEAFF	TGTGCCAGCAGTGGGTATGGCACTGAAGCTTTCTTT
-	TRBV6-6	TRBJ2-2	-	CASSGGWLGAGELFF	TGTGCCAGCAGCGGCGGATGGCTAGGCGCCGGGGAGCTGTTTTTT
-	TRBV29-1	TRBJ2-1	TRBD2	CSVPLGLAGGEQFF	TGCAGCGTACCCCTCGGCTTAGCGGGAGGCGAGCAGTTCTTC
-	TRBV5-1	TRBJ2-7	-	CATRRDPQSYEQYF	TGCGCCACCCGACGGGACCCGCAATCCTACGAGCAGTACTTC
-	TRBV29-1	TRBJ2-1	-	CSVNRQGSYNEQFF	TGCAGCGTCAACAGGCAGGGGTCCTACAATGAGCAGTTCTTC
-	TRBV27	TRBJ1-5	TRBD1	CASSSGTGNQPQHF	TGTGCCAGCAGTTCCGGGACAGGCAATCAGCCCCAGCATTTT
few	TRBV2	TRBJ2-2	-	CASSERGKTGELFF	TGTGCCAGCAGTGAACGGGGTAAAACCGGGGAGCTGTTTTTT
-	TRBV15	TRBJ1-2	-	CATSRDGFGGYTF	TGTGCCACCAGCCGAGACGGTTTTGGGGGCTACACCTTC
-	TRBV18	TRBJ2-1	-	CASSPDLGGEQFF	TGTGCCAGCTCACCTGATCTTGGGGGTGAGCAGTTCTTC
few	TRBV5-8	TRBJ1-2	-	CASSLEGQHYGYTF	TGTGCCAGCAGCTTGGAGGGTCAGCACTATGGCTACACCTTC